Shown below are 12 T cell receptor beta chains from a single sample sequenced in a study of blood T cell repertoires in COVID-19. The data were produced by immunoSEQ multiplex PCR, yet TCRdb's version contains in-frame clones alone and is incomplete. In the table there are about 140,000 clones, less than 90% of which are singletons. The sample consisted of peripheral blood. These receptors all stem from a man aged 25 to 45 with COVID-19, enrolled during active disease.

The V and J genes are TRBV28 and TRBJ1-5; TRBD1 is a possible D gene (5 bases). Germline CDR1 reads MDHEN; CDR2 reads SYDVKM. V lost 2 bases to trimming and J lost 9 bases, with 11 bases between them. The CDR3 runs to 13 residues. The CDR3 reads CASSLIPGVPQHF. The CDR3 region has the DNA TGTGCCAGCAGTTTAATCCCGGGGGTGCCCCAGCATTTT.

This clone was found once. The rearrangement uses TRBV6-6 and TRBJ1-5; 8 nucleotides match TRBD1. Germline lookup yields CDR1 MNHNY and CDR2 SVGAGI (reference sequence). Trimming cost V 2 bases and J 6 bases; bases outside gene matches: 3. There are 14 residues in the CDR3. The CDR3 bases are TGTGCCAGCAGTTACCGGACAGGGCTTCAGCCCCAGCATTTT. It specifies CASSYRTGLQPQHF.

The chain recombines TRBV3-1 (or the pseudogene TRBV3-2) with TRBJ2-7; TRBD2 might be the D (6 bases). The CDR3 length is 17 residues. In germline, CDR1 is LGHDT, CDR2 YNNKEL (reference sequence). Trimming removed 0 bases at V and 4 bases at J, with 19 bases between. The CDR3 loop reads CASSQEGLRDSLYEQYF. The CDR3, as DNA: TGTGCCAGCAGCCAAGAAGGGTTGCGGGACTCACTATACGAGCAGTACTTC.

This chain links TRBV28 with TRBJ1-2; a weak D match, TRBD1 (5 bases). This CDR3 is built from 12 residues. Per germline, CDR1 MDHEN and CDR2 SYDVKM. V gave up 7 bases and J gave up 4 bases, with 10 bases separating them. CDR3 DNA sequence: TGTGCCAGCACGGTCAGGGCCTATGGCTACACCTTC. This translates into CASTVRAYGYTF.

The chain carries TRBV18 and TRBJ1-5, with 9 nucleotides matching TRBD1. The CDR3 has 14 amino acids. The J segment lost 6 bases and the V segment lost 6 bases, leaving 6 bases of the junction unmatched. Germline assignment: CDR1 KGHSH and CDR2 LQKENI. The CDR3 reads CASSSTGGGQPQHF. As DNA, the CDR3 is TGTGCCAGCTCGTCTACAGGGGGCGGTCAGCCCCAGCATTTT.

This rearrangement joins TRBV4-1 to TRBJ1-2; TRBD1 agrees at 9 bases. Germline-derived CDR1 and CDR2 are MGHRA and YSYEKL. V was pared by 4 bases and J by 7 bases, with 7 bases of the junction left unmatched. CDR3 size: 14 residues. In nucleotides, the CDR3 is TGCGCCAGCAGCCGCACAGGGGGCTCGACTGGCTACACCTTC. It is translated as CASSRTGGSTGYTF.

This clone appeared a few times. This chain links TRBV11-2 with TRBJ2-1; 7 bases align to TRBD2. V shed 2 bases and J 9 bases; nucleotides not matched to a gene: 10. CDR3 length equals 15 residues. Germline V gene sequence: CDR1 SGHAT, CDR2 FQNNGV. The CDR3 reads CASSLRAGAPGEQFF. Here the CDR3 DNA reads TGTGCCAGCAGCTTACGGGCGGGAGCCCCGGGTGAGCAGTTCTTC. The full variable domain, in which reference TRBV11-2 and TRBJ2-1 provide the parts outside the CDR3, is EAGVAQSPRYKIIEKRQSVAFWCNPISGHATLYWYQQILGQGPKLLIQFQNNGVVDDSQLPKDRFSAERLKGVDSTLKIQPAKLEDSAVYLCASSLRAGAPGEQFFGPGTRLTVL.

This chain joins TRBV7-2 and TRBJ2-1; 13 bases fit TRBD2. CDR1 SGHTA and CDR2 FQGNSA come from the germline V gene. J gave up 6 bases and V 4 bases, and 6 bases lay outside the gene matches. CDR3 size: 16 residues. The DNA of the CDR3 is TGTGCCAGCAGCTCCGACGGGACTAGCGGGGTCAATGAGCAGTTCTTC. Amino acid sequence: CASSSDGTSGVNEQFF.

The V call is TRBV11-3, the J call TRBJ1-1; perhaps TRBD1 as D (6 bases). V was clipped by 2 bases and J by 10 bases, with 14 bases between them. The germline CDR1 and CDR2 sequences are SGHNT and YENEEA. The CDR3 is made up of 13 amino acids. CDR3 bases: TGTGCCAGCAGCTTAAGCCAGGGGCGGTTAGCTTTCTTT. It encodes CASSLSQGRLAFF.

The rearrangement links TRBV13 to TRBJ2-7; 9 nucleotides agree with TRBD2. With 5 bases clipped from V and 12 bases from J, the junction kept 14 bases outside the gene matches. CDR1 is PRHDT and CDR2 is FYEKMQ in the germline V gene (reference sequence). This CDR3 has 14 amino acids. As DNA, the CDR3 is TGTGCCAGCAGCGAGGGACTAGCCCCCCAGCGCTGGTACTTC. It is translated as CASSEGLAPQRWYF.

J is TRBJ2-1 and V is TRBV3-1 (or the pseudogene TRBV3-2); perhaps TRBD2 as D (6 bases). This CDR3 has 16 amino acids. CDR1 LGHDT and CDR2 YNNKEL come from the germline V gene (reference sequence). The germline V and J ends were trimmed by 0 bases and 8 bases, with 17 bases remaining between them. For the CDR3, the DNA is TGTGCCAGCAGCCAAGAGAGGTGCCGGGAGACCCATGAGCAGTTCTTC. Protein: CASSQERCRETHEQFF.

The chain links TRBV30 to TRBJ1-1, with D tentatively TRBD1 (6 bases). The CDR3 totals 14 residues. Germline CDR1 GTSNPN, CDR2 SVGIG (reference sequence). Trimming shortened V by 6 bases and J by 2 bases, and 16 bases separated the two germline ends. Written as DNA, the CDR3 is TGTGCCTGTCAACCCGGGACATATAACACTGAAGCTTTCTTT. Amino acid sequence: CACQPGTYNTEAFF.